In its sample, the clone carrying this TCR beta chain was seen a few times. This specimen belongs to a study of blood T cells in healthy people across ages. Primers used in a second PCR of about 7 to 11 cycles were a sample-barcoded 5' primer and a J-beta primer mix. TCRdb reprocessed the 5' RACE reads via MiXCR and lists one record per CDR3 protein. There are about 1.1 million distinct CDR3 sequences in the sample; more than 30% occur only once, and less than 15% lies in the top ten. Germline V gene sequence: CDR1 MNHEY, CDR2 SVGAGI. Trimming took 6 bases from V and 4 from J; bases not matched to a gene: 9. The CDR3 runs 15 residues.

The sample was blood. The V gene is TRBV6-5, the J gene TRBJ2-1, with TRBD1 matching over 7 bases. This sequence originates from a man aged 18 to 29 in good health. In nucleotides, the CDR3 is TGTGCCAGCAGCTCCACGACAGGGTCGTACAATGAGCAGTTCTTC. As protein: CASSSTTGSYNEQFF.